This paragraph reports one T cell receptor beta chain. The CDR3 contains 14 residues. The ends were cut back, 0 bases at V and 5 bases at J, with 10 bases in the middle. CDR1 is LGHDT, CDR2 YNNKEL, per germline (reference sequence). Original data processing: Estimation of nucleated cell counts relied on the amplification of reference gene primers. The protocol was immunoSEQ multiplex PCR, while the TCRdb copy is restricted to in-frame clones and leaves out a portion. D and trimming come from the DNA, and the V and J calls and clone size come from that table. The data contain 85,000 to 95,000 clones, 76% of them singletons. The data were obtained in a study of blood T cell repertoires in COVID-19. About the study: The analysed material was cDNA or gDNA that came from T cells, B-cell-depleted T cells, or PBMCs.

The sample comprised peripheral blood. The chain is built from TRBV3-1 (or the pseudogene TRBV3-2) and TRBJ1-2; D is perhaps TRBD1 (6 bases). This TCR came from a man aged 65-85 years with acute or convalescent COVID-19. This CDR3 reads CASSQEQGSYGYTF. CDR3 nucleotides: TGTGCCAGCAGCCAAGAGCAGGGGAGTTATGGCTACACCTTC.